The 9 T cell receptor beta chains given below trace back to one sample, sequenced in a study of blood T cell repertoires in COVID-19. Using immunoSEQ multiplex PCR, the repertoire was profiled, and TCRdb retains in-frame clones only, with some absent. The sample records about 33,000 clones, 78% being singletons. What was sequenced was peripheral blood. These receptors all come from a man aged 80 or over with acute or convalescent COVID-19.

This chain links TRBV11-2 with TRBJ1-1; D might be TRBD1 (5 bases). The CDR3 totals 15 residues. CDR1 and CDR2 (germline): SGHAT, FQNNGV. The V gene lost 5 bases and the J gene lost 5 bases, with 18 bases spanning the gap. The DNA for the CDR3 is TGTGCCAGCAGCCCCCTGGGAGGGGCTTGGACTGAAGCTTTCTTT. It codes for CASSPLGGAWTEAFF.

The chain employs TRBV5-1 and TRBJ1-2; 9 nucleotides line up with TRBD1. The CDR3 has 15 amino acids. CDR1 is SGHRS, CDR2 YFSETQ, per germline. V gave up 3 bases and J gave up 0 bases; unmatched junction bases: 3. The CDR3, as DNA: TGCGCCAGCAGCTGGACAGGGGAGGCTAACTATGGCTACACCTTC. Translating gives CASSWTGEANYGYTF.

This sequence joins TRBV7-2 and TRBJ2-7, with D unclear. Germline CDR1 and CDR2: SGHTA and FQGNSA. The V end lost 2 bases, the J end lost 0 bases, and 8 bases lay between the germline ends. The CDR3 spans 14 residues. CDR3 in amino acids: CASSLWAGSYEQYF. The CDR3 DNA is TGTGCCAGCAGCTTATGGGCCGGCTCCTACGAGCAGTACTTC.

In DNA form, the CDR3 reads TGTGCCAGCAAGAGCGGGGAAATATATGGCTACACCTTC. Its translation: CASKSGEIYGYTF. This chain uses TRBV6-5 with TRBJ1-2, with no clear D. Germline V lookup: CDR1 MNHEY, CDR2 SVGAGI. The CDR3 runs 13 residues. Trimming took off 7 bases at V and 5 bases at J, with 14 bases between the two ends.

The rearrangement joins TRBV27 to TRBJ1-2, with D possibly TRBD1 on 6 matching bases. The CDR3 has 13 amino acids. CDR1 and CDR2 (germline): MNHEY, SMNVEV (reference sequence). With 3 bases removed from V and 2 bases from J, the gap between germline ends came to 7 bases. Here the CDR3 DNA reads TGTGCCAGCAGTTTGACAGGCAACTATGGCTACACCTTC. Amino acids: CASSLTGNYGYTF.

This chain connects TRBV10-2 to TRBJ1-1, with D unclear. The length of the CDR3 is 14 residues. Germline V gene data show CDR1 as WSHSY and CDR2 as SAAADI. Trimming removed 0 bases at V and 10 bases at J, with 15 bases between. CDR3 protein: CASSESAGRSVAFF. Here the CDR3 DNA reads TGCGCCAGCAGTGAGTCGGCCGGAAGGAGCGTAGCTTTCTTT.

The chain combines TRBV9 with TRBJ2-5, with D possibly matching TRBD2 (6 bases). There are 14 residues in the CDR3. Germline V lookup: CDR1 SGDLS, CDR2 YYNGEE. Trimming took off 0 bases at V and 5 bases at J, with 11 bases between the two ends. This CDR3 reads CASSVGGDRETQYF. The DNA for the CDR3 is TGTGCCAGCAGCGTAGGCGGGGATCGGGAGACCCAGTACTTC.

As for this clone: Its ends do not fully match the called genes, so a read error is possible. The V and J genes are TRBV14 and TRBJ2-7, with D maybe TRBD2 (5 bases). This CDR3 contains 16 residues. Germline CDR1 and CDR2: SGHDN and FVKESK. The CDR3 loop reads CASSQGLARDSYEQYF. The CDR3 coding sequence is TGTGCCAGCAGTCAAGGACTGGCTCGAGATTCCTACGAGCAGTACTTC.

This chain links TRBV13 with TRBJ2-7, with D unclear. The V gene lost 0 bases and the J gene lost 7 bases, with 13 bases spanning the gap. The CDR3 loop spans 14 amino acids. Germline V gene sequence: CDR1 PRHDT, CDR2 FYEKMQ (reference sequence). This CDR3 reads CASSLGGGPGEQYF. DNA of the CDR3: TGTGCCAGCAGCTTAGGGGGTGGCCCCGGGGAGCAGTACTTC.